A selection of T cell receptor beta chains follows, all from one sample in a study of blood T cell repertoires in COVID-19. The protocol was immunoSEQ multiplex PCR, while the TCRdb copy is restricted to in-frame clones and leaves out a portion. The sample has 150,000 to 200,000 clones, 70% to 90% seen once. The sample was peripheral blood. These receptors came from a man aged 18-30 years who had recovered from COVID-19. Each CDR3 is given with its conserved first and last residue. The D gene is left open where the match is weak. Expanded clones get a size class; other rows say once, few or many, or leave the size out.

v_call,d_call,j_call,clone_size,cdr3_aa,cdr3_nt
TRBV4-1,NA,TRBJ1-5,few,CASSQGQNSNQPQHF,TGCGCCAGCAGCCAAGGACAGAATAGCAATCAGCCCCAGCATTTT
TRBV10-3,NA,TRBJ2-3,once,CAILREKGTDTQYF,TGTGCCATCCTCCGGGAGAAAGGCACAGATACGCAGTATTTT
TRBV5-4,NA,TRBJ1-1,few,CASRTDSEAFF,TGTGCCAGCAGAACCGACAGTGAAGCTTTCTTT
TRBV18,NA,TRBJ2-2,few,CASSPVNGGGELFF,TGTGCCAGCTCACCAGTAAATGGCGGCGGGGAGCTGTTTTTT
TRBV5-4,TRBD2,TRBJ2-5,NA,CASTRPGLEETQYF,TGTGCCAGCACCCGACCGGGACTAGAGGAGACCCAGTACTTC
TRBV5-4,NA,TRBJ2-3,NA,CASSLSSDTQYF,TGTGCCAGCAGCTTAAGCTCAGATACGCAGTATTTT
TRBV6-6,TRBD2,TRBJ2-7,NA,CASSYRLAGPSYEQYF,TGTGCCAGCAGTTACAGACTAGCGGGGCCCTCCTACGAGCAGTACTTC
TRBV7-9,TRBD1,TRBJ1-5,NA,CASSPLGQLLQPQHF,TGTGCCAGCAGCCCACTGGGACAGCTCTTGCAGCCCCAGCATTTT
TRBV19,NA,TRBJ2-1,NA,CASTDEPVSGNEQFF,TGTGCCAGTACTGACGAACCCGTTTCGGGAAATGAGCAGTTCTTC
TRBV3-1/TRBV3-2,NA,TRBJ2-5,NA,CASSQTLTVEKTQYF,TGTGCCAGCAGCCAAACCTTGACAGTCGAAAAGACCCAGTACTTC
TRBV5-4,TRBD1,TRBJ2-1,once,CASSPRQGGTNEQFF,TGTGCCAGCAGCCCCCGACAGGGGGGTACGAATGAGCAGTTCTTC
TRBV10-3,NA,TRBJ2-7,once,CAISVNRDSEQYF,TGTGCCATCAGTGTCAACAGGGATAGCGAGCAGTACTTC
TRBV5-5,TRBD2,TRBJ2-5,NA,CASSPGTSGTKETQYF,TGTGCCAGCAGCCCTGGGACTAGCGGGACTAAAGAGACCCAGTACTTC
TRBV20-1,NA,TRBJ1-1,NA,CSAPNTEAFF,TGCAGTGCCCCTAACACTGAAGCTTTCTTT
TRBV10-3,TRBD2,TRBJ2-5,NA,CAISLAGFGETQYF,TGTGCCATCAGCCTAGCGGGATTCGGCGAGACCCAGTACTTC
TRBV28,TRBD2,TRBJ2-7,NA,CASSSPGLGLEQYF,TGTGCCAGCAGTTCGCCGGGACTAGGGCTCGAGCAGTACTTC
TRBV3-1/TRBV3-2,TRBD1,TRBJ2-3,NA,CARDGGDRGLTGTDTQYF,TGTGCCAGGGATGGAGGAGACAGGGGTTTAACTGGTACAGATACGCAGTATTTT
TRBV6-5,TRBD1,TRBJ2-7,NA,CASTRTGTGGEQYF,TGTGCCAGCACCCGGACCGGGACAGGGGGAGAGCAGTACTTC
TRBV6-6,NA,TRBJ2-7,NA,CASSHPPTRPYEQYF,TGTGCCAGCAGTCACCCACCGACAAGACCCTACGAGCAGTACTTC
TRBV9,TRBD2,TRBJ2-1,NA,CASTPGGTTNNEQFF,TGTGCCAGCACCCCTGGGGGGACTACAAACAATGAGCAGTTCTTC
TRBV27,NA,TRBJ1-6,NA,CASSFSGGNASPLHF,TGTGCCAGCAGTTTCTCGGGAGGGAATGCTTCACCCCTCCACTTT
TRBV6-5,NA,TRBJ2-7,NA,CASDDRYYEQYF,TGTGCCAGCGATGACAGGTACTACGAGCAGTACTTC
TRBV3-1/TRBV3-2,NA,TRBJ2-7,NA,CASSQEAVGSSYEQYF,TGTGCCAGCAGCCAAGAAGCCGTGGGCTCCTCCTACGAGCAGTACTTC
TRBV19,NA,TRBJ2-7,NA,CASRPGTPGVYEQYF,TGTGCCAGTAGGCCAGGGACCCCGGGGGTCTACGAGCAGTACTTC
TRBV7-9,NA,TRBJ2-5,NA,CASSPNSPRDGGTQYF,TGTGCCAGCAGCCCCAACTCCCCCCGGGACGGGGGTACCCAGTACTTC
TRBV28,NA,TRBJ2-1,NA,CASSPDISTYNEQFF,TGTGCCAGCAGTCCGGACATAAGTACCTACAATGAGCAGTTCTTC
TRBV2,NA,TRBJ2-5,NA,CASSESVQETQYF,TGTGCCAGCAGTGAAAGCGTCCAAGAGACCCAGTACTTC
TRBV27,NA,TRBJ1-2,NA,CASSSTTGTRYTF,TGTGCCAGCAGTTCCACGACAGGCACTCGCTACACCTTC
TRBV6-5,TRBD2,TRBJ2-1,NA,CASSYGGSGYEQFF,TGTGCCAGCAGTTACGGCGGGAGTGGCTATGAGCAGTTCTTC
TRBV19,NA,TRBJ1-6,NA,CASSLEFSYNSPLHF,TGTGCCAGTAGTCTCGAGTTCTCCTATAATTCACCCCTCCACTTT
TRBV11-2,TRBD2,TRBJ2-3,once,CASSSLAGGGPDTQYF,TGTGCCAGCAGCTCGCTAGCCGGGGGAGGGCCAGATACGCAGTATTTT
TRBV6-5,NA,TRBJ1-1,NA,CASSYSEKNTEAFF,TGTGCCAGCAGCTACAGTGAGAAGAACACTGAAGCTTTCTTT
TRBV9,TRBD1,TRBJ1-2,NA,CASKSGGWDGYTF,TGTGCCAGCAAATCAGGGGGCTGGGATGGCTACACCTTC
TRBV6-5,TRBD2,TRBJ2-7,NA,CASSAMTSVPYEQYF,TGTGCCAGCAGCGCTATGACTAGCGTGCCCTACGAGCAGTACTTC
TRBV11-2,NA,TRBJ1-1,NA,CASSIGVPEAFF,TGTGCCAGCAGTATCGGAGTCCCTGAAGCTTTCTTT
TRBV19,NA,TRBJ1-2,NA,CASRQGVGGYTF,TGTGCCAGTAGACAGGGTGTCGGGGGCTACACCTTC
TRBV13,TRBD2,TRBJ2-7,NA,CASSQGASGSEEQYF,TGTGCCAGCAGCCAGGGGGCTAGCGGGAGTGAAGAGCAGTACTTC
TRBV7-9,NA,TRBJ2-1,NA,CASSLRYSQGTNNEQFF,TGTGCCAGCAGCTTACGGTACTCACAGGGAACTAACAATGAGCAGTTCTTC
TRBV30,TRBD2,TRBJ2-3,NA,CAWSIPTSGRVYTQYF,TGTGCCTGGAGTATACCGACTAGCGGGAGGGTATATACGCAGTATTTT
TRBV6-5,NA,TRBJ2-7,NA,CASTEGVYEQYF,TGTGCCAGCACCGAGGGGGTCTACGAGCAGTACTTC
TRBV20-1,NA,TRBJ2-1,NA,CSASWLVNNEQFF,TGCAGTGCTAGTTGGCTAGTGAACAATGAGCAGTTCTTC
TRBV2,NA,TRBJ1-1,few,CASSVNEGMNTEAFF,TGTGCCAGCAGTGTGAATGAGGGAATGAACACTGAAGCTTTCTTT
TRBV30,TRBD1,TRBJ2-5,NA,CAWGTGETQYF,TGTGCCTGGGGGACAGGAGAGACCCAGTACTTC
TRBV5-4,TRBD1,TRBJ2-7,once,CASSPGTGGYEQYF,TGTGCCAGCAGCCCGGGGACAGGGGGCTACGAGCAGTACTTC
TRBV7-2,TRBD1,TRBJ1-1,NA,CASSSDRGGYTEAFF,TGTGCCAGCAGCTCTGACAGGGGTGGGTACACTGAAGCTTTCTTT
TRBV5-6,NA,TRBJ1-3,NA,CASSFPAGLNTIYF,TGTGCCAGCAGCTTCCCCGCAGGTTTGAACACCATATATTTT
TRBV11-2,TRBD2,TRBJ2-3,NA,CASSLGLAGETDTQYF,TGTGCCAGCAGCTTAGGATTAGCGGGCGAAACAGATACGCAGTATTTT
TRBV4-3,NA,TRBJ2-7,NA,CASSQGAGVNYEQYF,TGCGCCAGCAGCCAAGGTGCAGGGGTAAACTACGAGCAGTACTTC
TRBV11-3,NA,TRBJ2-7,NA,CASSLALPVLYF,TGTGCCAGCAGCTTAGCCCTACCCGTATTGTACTTC
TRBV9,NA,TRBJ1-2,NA,CASSPGGADGYTF,TGTGCCAGCAGCCCCGGGGGGGCTGATGGCTACACCTTC
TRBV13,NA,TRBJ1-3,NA,CASSLGVAAESGGNTIYF,TGTGCCAGCAGCTTAGGCGTAGCGGCGGAGTCGGGTGGAAACACCATATATTTT